The 13 T cell receptor beta chains below were found in one sample sequenced in a study of T cells after yellow fever vaccination. Each CDR3 protein is one row after TCRdb ran MiXCR on the 5' RACE reads. Here the sample spans some 320,000 distinct CDR3 sequences, about 4.5% being singletons. The source was PBMCs, collected 15 days after the yellow fever booster vaccination. These receptors were taken from a man between 18 and 29 years old who received the YFV17D yellow fever vaccine.

In its sample, this clonotype was seen a few times. This rearrangement joins TRBV27 to TRBJ1-1; maybe TRBD1 (6 bases). The length of the CDR3 is 19 residues. V shed 4 bases and J shed 4 bases, with 28 bases lying between them. Germline loops: CDR1 MNHEY, CDR2 SMNVEV (reference sequence). The CDR3 DNA is TGTGCCAGCAGTTCCCATGACCCCAGGGCAAGGGGGTATAGCACTGAAGCTTTCTTT. Translating it yields CASSSHDPRARGYSTEAFF.

V gene TRBV20-1 combines with J gene TRBJ2-7, with D unresolved. Deletions cut 5 bases from V and 0 bases from J, with 17 bases between. In germline, CDR1 is DFQATT, CDR2 SNEGSKA (reference sequence). This CDR3 comprises 15 residues. The CDR3 loop is CSAGYQVFHSYEQYF. The CDR3, as DNA: TGCAGTGCTGGATATCAGGTTTTCCACTCCTACGAGCAGTACTTC.

This clonotype was counted ten times or more. The gene calls are TRBV10-3 and TRBJ2-1; 8 positions agree with TRBD2. CDR3 length: 15 residues. In germline, CDR1 is ENHRY, CDR2 SYGVKD. J was trimmed by 6 bases and V by 0 bases; bases with no gene match: 4. CDR3 nucleotides: TGTGCCATCAGTGAGTCGGGCGGGGGGACCAATGAGCAGTTCTTC. Residues: CAISESGGGTNEQFF.

In this sample, this clonotype turned up a few times. The CDR3, as DNA: TGTGCCAGCAGCCCTACAGGGTGGCGGCAAACTGAAGCTTTCTTT. Its protein is CASSPTGWRQTEAFF. The rearrangement links TRBV11-1 to TRBJ1-1, with a weak D call TRBD1 (6 bases). Per the germline V gene, CDR1 is SGHAT and CDR2 is FQDESV (reference sequence). V was clipped by 5 bases and J by 5 bases, with 18 bases between them. The length of the CDR3 is 15 residues.

This chain joins TRBV28 and TRBJ1-1; D remains ambiguous. The length of the CDR3 is 15 residues. In germline, CDR1 is MDHEN, CDR2 SYDVKM. Trimming removed 1 base from V and 6 bases from J, with 15 bases in between. The CDR3 DNA is TGTGCCAGCAGTTTATATAGCGGGAAGTCGGCTGAAGCTTTCTTT. Translating gives CASSLYSGKSAEAFF.

This clonotype was recorded many times. The chain couples TRBV20-1 to TRBJ1-1; TRBD1 aligns across 7 bases. This CDR3 has 16 residues. J was trimmed by 3 bases and V by 6 bases; bases with no gene match: 16. Germline V gene data show CDR1 as DFQATT and CDR2 as SNEGSKA (reference sequence). CDR3 DNA sequence: TGCAGTGCCCGAAGCTCCACAGGGGAGGTTTACACTGAAGCTTTCTTT. This sequence encodes CSARSSTGEVYTEAFF.

This clonotype has ten or more counts. The chain combines TRBV12-3 or TRBV12-4 with TRBJ2-7; 8 positions agree with TRBD1. The CDR3 sequence is 15 residues long. With 6 bases clipped from V and 3 bases from J, the junction kept 10 bases outside the gene matches. This CDR3 reads CASSRAGTGDYEQYF. The CDR3 DNA follows: TGTGCCAGCAGCCGGGCGGGGACAGGAGACTACGAGCAGTACTTC.

The chain links TRBV5-5 to TRBJ2-1; D not certain. Germline V gene data show CDR1 as SGHKS and CDR2 as YYEKEE (reference sequence). The CDR3 runs 12 residues. V lost 2 bases and J lost 5, with 5 bases in between. This CDR3 reads CASSFRDNEQFF. DNA for the CDR3: TGTGCCAGCAGCTTTCGAGACAATGAGCAGTTCTTC. Combining the CDR3 with reference TRBV5-5 and TRBJ2-1 gives the whole variable domain DAGVTQSPTHLIKTRGQQVTLRCSPISGHKSVSWYQQVLGQGPQFIFQYYEKEERGRGNFPDRFSARQFPNYSSELNVNALLLGDSALYLCASSFRDNEQFFGPGTRLTVL.

This clonotype was counted only a few times. The CDR3, as DNA: TGTGCCAGCAGTTTGCTAGCCGCCTACGAGCAGTACTTC. As protein: CASSLLAAYEQYF. The V gene is TRBV12-3 or TRBV12-4, the J gene TRBJ2-7, with TRBD2 as a possible D gene (5 bases). Trimming removed 3 bases at V and 2 bases at J, with 8 bases between. This CDR3 has 13 residues.

This clonotype came up a few times. The rearrangement uses TRBV29-1 and TRBJ2-7; D is possibly TRBD1 (5 bases). The CDR3 is made up of 12 amino acids. Germline CDR1 reads SQVTM; CDR2 reads ANQGSEA. V was cut by 5 bases and J by 0 bases, with 8 bases left in between. CDR3 DNA: TGCAGCGTTCGACAGAGCTCCTACGAGCAGTACTTC. Its translation is CSVRQSSYEQYF.

This clonotype appeared a few times. The chain couples TRBV20-1 to TRBJ2-5; weak D call: TRBD2 (5 bases). V dropped 7 bases and J dropped 5 bases, with 17 bases sitting between them. This CDR3 region has 13 residues. The V gene's germline CDR1 is DFQATT and CDR2 SNEGSKA (reference sequence). CDR3 region: CSGRTGFEETQYF. As DNA, the CDR3 is TGCAGTGGCCGGACTGGCTTTGAGGAGACCCAGTACTTC.

This clonotype was found many times. The chain uses TRBV10-3 and TRBJ2-1, with 8 bases fitting TRBD2. Trimming removed 3 bases from V and 9 bases from J; junction bases left unmatched: 16. Germline V CDR1 and CDR2: ENHRY, SYGVKD. The CDR3 length is 17 residues. The CDR3, as DNA: TGTGCCATCAGTGATGGGTTAGCGGGGCCCGGATGGAGTGAGCAGTTCTTC. It specifies CAISDGLAGPGWSEQFF.

This clonotype occurred a few times. The gene calls are TRBV6-5 and TRBJ2-7; D is perhaps TRBD1 or TRBD2 (6 bases each). Trimming shortened V by 4 bases and J by 2 bases, and 18 bases separated the two germline ends. The CDR3 totals 16 residues. CDR1 is MNHEY, CDR2 SVGAGI, per germline. The CDR3 region has the DNA TGTGCCAGCAGTTCAGCCAGGAGGGGGGCCCCCTACGAGCAGTACGTC. It encodes CASSSARRGAPYEQYV.